The sequence of this T cell receptor (beta chain) was determined in a study of OX40 agonist ivuxolimab in advanced cancers. Germline V lookup: CDR1 ENHRY, CDR2 SYGVKD. CDR3 length: 13 residues. The trim removed 5 bases at V and 1 base at J, leaving 0 bases unmatched. As to this clone: Its specificity is not known.

Some clones are missing from TCRdb's copy, which holds only in-frame ones; the method was immunoSEQ multiplex PCR. The data show over 75,000 clones, around 90% seen once. Broader study findings: Circulating CD4+ and CD8+ T cells showed clonal expansion by week 6 at 0.1 to 3.0 mg/kg.

This TCR came from an adult with an advanced solid tumor such as melanoma, head and neck, liver or kidney cancer. This rearrangement joins TRBV10-3 to TRBJ2-3, with 7 bases identical to TRBD2. The sample in question was CD4+ or CD8+ T cells sorted from blood, obtained in a trial of the OX40 agonist ivuxolimab. As DNA, the CDR3 is TGTGCCATCAGTAGCGGGGGCACAGATACGCAGTATTTT. Translated: CAISSGGTDTQYF.